This TCR beta chain was captured by sequencing in a study of cytomegalovirus exposure and HLA in healthy donors. It was with 60 Vbeta and 13 Jbeta primers that the PCR ran. In the study's own analysis: Later work found 80 million or so unique TCR beta chains, with about 10 million shared. Repertoires were generated with immunoSEQ multiplex PCR, while TCRdb's copy carries only in-frame clones and drops some. The DNA was the basis for D and trimming; V, J and clone size are from that table. The table includes under 200,000 clones, 60% to 80% detected once. The CDR3 extends over 15 amino acids. Germline V gene sequence: CDR1 SGHVS, CDR2 FNYEAQ. V was trimmed by 5 bases and J by 7 bases, leaving 20 bases between them.

The source of this sequence is a woman aged 40 to 50 in good health and CMV-seropositive. The chain carries TRBV7-6 and TRBJ1-1, with D possibly TRBD1 on 6 matching bases. The sequenced sample was PBMCs. CDR3 loop: CASSRRDTGRDEAFF. The CDR3 coding sequence is TGTGCCAGCAGCCGCCGGGACACCGGACGCGATGAAGCTTTCTTT.